Listed below are T cell receptor beta chains from one sample, sequenced in a study of T cell changes during pregnancy in multiple sclerosis. The table came from immunoSEQ multiplex PCR; TCRdb's copy has only in-frame clones and leaves some out. The sample includes some 70,000 clones, around 90% of them seen just once. The sample here was peripheral blood, taken in the second trimester of pregnancy. The receptors were gathered from a female donor in good health, enrolled as a control in a pregnancy study. CDR3s include the opening cysteine and the closing phenylalanine or tryptophan. Each record gives: CDR3 protein, CDR3 DNA, D gene, clone size, V gene, J gene. A D gene is named only where the DNA matches it firmly. Part of the rows lack a size; the others show once, few, many or a class for expanded clones.

CASSSDRETEAFF	TGTGCCAGCTCATCGGACAGGGAAACTGAAGCTTTCTTT	TRBD1	NA	TRBV18	TRBJ1-1
CASSPLGLAVNNEQFF	TGTGCCAGCAGTCCCCTGGGACTAGCGGTTAACAATGAGCAGTTCTTC	TRBD2	NA	TRBV28	TRBJ2-1
CASSPDGATNEKLFF	TGTGCCAGCAGTCCCGACGGAGCAACTAATGAAAAACTGTTTTTT	NA	medium-sized	TRBV6-5	TRBJ1-4
CASSHGLADQETQYF	TGTGCCAGCAGCCATGGACTAGCGGACCAAGAGACCCAGTACTTC	TRBD2	few	TRBV14	TRBJ2-5
CASTTSWGGTSNQPQHF	TGTGCCAGTACGACCTCCTGGGGGGGAACGAGCAATCAGCCCCAGCATTTT	NA	NA	TRBV19	TRBJ1-5
CASSLLPGTQETQYF	TGTGCCAGCAGCCTCCTGCCAGGGACTCAAGAGACCCAGTACTTC	NA	NA	TRBV6-4	TRBJ2-5
CASSFRGTDTQYF	TGTGCCAGTAGTTTCCGGGGCACAGATACGCAGTATTTT	NA	few	TRBV19	TRBJ2-3
CASSLFGGNYGYTF	TGTGCCAGCAGTCTGTTTGGGGGGAACTATGGCTACACCTTC	NA	NA	TRBV6-1	TRBJ1-2
CASSVDLGGTAFEQFF	TGTGCCAGCAGCGTAGACCTCGGCGGTACCGCTTTTGAGCAGTTCTTC	NA	NA	TRBV9	TRBJ2-1
CASSSTGLLTGSPLHF	TGTGCCAGCAGCTCGACAGGCCTATTGACGGGATCACCCCTCCACTTT	NA	NA	TRBV11-1	TRBJ1-6
CASSTQGPGELFF	TGCGCCAGCAGCACTCAGGGGCCCGGGGAGCTGTTTTTT	NA	NA	TRBV5-1	TRBJ2-2
CASSWGQLNTEAFF	TGTGCCAGCAGCTGGGGACAGCTGAACACTGAAGCTTTCTTT	TRBD1	NA	TRBV6-5	TRBJ1-1
CASSIQGYSNQPQHF	TGTGCCAGTAGTATCCAGGGGTATAGCAATCAGCCCCAGCATTTT	NA	NA	TRBV19	TRBJ1-5
CASSVQGDLYGGYTF	TGTGCCAGCAGTGTACAGGGGGACCTCTATGGTGGCTACACCTTC	TRBD1	NA	TRBV2	TRBJ1-2
CASSLDGSGETQYF	TGTGCCAGCAGCTTAGACGGGAGTGGAGAGACCCAGTACTTC	NA	once	TRBV7-3	TRBJ2-5
CASRSDRVDTQYF	TGCGCCAGCAGATCGGACAGGGTAGATACGCAGTATTTT	TRBD1	NA	TRBV5-1	TRBJ2-3
CASSGGGTGDTQYF	TGTGCCAGCAGCGGCGGGGGGACAGGGGATACGCAGTATTTT	NA	NA	TRBV9	TRBJ2-3
CASDLGGRAYEQYF	TGTGCCAGCGACTTAGGGGGGAGGGCCTACGAGCAGTACTTC	NA	NA	TRBV2	TRBJ2-7
CASTFSGREQFF	TGTGCCAGCACTTTCAGCGGCCGGGAGCAGTTCTTC	NA	NA	TRBV28	TRBJ2-1
CASSKGARSANEQFF	TGTGCCAGCAGTAAGGGGGCGAGGTCAGCCAATGAGCAGTTCTTC	TRBD1	NA	TRBV2	TRBJ2-1
CASSPLLAGTYTDTQYF	TGCGCCAGCAGCCCCCTACTAGCGGGGACCTACACAGATACGCAGTATTTT	TRBD2	NA	TRBV5-1	TRBJ2-3
CASSLGQSYEQYF	TGCGCCAGCAGCTTAGGACAGTCCTACGAGCAGTACTTC	NA	NA	TRBV5-1	TRBJ2-7
CASSVGTGAEGYTF	TGTGCCAGCAGCGTAGGAACAGGGGCAGAAGGCTACACCTTC	TRBD1	NA	TRBV9	TRBJ1-2
CAIGGTVYGYTF	TGTGCCATCGGAGGGACAGTCTATGGCTACACCTTC	TRBD1	NA	TRBV10-3	TRBJ1-2
CASSYSFSYNEQFF	TGTGCCAGCAGTTACTCGTTTAGCTACAATGAGCAGTTCTTC	NA	NA	TRBV6-5	TRBJ2-1
CASSLAPAGGDYNEQFF	TGCGCCAGCAGCTTGGCCCCAGCAGGGGGCGACTACAATGAGCAGTTCTTC	TRBD1	NA	TRBV5-1	TRBJ2-1
CSVEGSAPGEKLFF	NA	NA	NA	TRBV29-1	TRBJ1-4